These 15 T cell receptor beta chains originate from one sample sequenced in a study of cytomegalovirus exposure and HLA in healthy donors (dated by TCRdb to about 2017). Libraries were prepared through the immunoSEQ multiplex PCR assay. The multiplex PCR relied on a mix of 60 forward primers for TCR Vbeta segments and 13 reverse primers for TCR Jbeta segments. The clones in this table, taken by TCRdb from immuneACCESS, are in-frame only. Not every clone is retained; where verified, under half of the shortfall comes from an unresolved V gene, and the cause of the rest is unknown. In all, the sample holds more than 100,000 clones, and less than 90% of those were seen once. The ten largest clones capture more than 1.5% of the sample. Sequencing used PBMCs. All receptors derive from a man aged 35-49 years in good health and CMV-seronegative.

CDR3 nucleotide sequence: TGTGCCAGCAGCCGTCAGGGGCCGACCGCCTACGAGCAGTACTTC. Protein product: CASSRQGPTAYEQYF. This rearrangement joins TRBV7-2 to TRBJ2-5; possible D gene TRBD1, 6 bases. TRBJ2-7 explains the end of the DNA better; the J call may be wrong. The CDR3 has 15 residues. Germline V gene sequence: CDR1 SGHTA, CDR2 FQGNSA.

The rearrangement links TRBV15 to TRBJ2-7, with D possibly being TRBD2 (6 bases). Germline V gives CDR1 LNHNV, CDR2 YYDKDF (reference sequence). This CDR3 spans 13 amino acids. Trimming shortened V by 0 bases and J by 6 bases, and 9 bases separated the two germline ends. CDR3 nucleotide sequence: TGTGCCACCAGCAGAGAGGGGGGTCGCGAGCAGTACTTC. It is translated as CATSREGGREQYF.

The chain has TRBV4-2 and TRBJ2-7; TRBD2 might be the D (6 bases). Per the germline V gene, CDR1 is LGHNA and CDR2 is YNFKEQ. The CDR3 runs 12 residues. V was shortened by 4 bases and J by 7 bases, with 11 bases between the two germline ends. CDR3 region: CASSPRAGEQYF. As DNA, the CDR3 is TGTGCCAGCAGCCCCAGGGCGGGGGAGCAGTACTTC.

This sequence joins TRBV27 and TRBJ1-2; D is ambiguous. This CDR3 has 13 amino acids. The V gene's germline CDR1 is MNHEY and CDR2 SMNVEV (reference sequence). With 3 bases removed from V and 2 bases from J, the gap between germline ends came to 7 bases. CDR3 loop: CASSFQANYGYTF. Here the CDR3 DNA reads TGTGCCAGCAGTTTCCAGGCGAACTATGGCTACACCTTC.

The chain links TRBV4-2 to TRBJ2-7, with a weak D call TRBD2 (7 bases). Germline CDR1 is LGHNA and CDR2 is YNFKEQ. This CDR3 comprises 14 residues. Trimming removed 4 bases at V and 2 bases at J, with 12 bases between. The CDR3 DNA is TGTGCCAGCAGCCTCGCGGGGGCAGCCTACGAGCAGTACTTC. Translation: CASSLAGAAYEQYF.

CDR3 protein: CASSQDARGGANEKLFF. The CDR3 DNA reads TGCGCCAGCAGCCAAGATGCTCGGGGGGGAGCGAATGAAAAACTGTTTTTT. The rearrangement uses TRBV4-3 and TRBJ1-4; TRBD1 is a possible D gene (5 bases). V was cut by 0 bases and J by 5 bases, with 16 bases left in between. The CDR3 runs to 17 residues. Germline V gene sequence: CDR1 LGHNA, CDR2 YSLEER.

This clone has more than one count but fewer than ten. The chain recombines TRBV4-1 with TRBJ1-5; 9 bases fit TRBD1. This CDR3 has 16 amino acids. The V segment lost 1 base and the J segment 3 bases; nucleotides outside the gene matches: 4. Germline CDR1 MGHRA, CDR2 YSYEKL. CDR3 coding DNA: TGCGCCAGCAGCCAAGGGACAGGGGTTACCAATCAGCCCCAGCATTTT. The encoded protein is CASSQGTGVTNQPQHF.

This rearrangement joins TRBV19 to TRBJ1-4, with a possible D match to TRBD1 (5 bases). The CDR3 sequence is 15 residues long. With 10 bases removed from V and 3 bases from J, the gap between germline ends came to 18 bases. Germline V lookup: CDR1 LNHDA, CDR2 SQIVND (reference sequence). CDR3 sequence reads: CATRAGPSSNEKLFF. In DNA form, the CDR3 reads TGTGCCACAAGGGCGGGACCTTCCTCTAATGAAAAACTGTTTTTT.

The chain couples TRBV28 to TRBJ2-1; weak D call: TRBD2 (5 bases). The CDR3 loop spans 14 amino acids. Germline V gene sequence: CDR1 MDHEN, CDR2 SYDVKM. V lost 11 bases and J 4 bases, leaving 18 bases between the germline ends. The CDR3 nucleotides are TGTGCCGCGGGTGGAGCGGCGGGTTACAATGAGCAGTTCTTC. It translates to CAAGGAAGYNEQFF.

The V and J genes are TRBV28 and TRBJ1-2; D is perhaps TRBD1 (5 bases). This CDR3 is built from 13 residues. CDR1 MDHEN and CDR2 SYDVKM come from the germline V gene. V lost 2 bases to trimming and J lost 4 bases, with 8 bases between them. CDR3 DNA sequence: TGTGCCAGCAGTTTAACAGGATCCTATGGCTACACCTTC. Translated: CASSLTGSYGYTF.

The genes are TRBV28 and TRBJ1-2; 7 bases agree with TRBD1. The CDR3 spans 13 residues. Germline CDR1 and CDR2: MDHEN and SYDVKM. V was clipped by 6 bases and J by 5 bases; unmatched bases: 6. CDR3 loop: CASSPDRVYGYTF. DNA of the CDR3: TGTGCCAGCAGCCCTGACAGGGTGTATGGCTACACCTTC.

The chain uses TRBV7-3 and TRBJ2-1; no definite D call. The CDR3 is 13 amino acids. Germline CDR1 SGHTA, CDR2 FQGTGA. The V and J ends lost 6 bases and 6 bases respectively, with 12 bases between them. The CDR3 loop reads CASSTGGVNEQFF. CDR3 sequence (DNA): TGTGCCAGCAGTACCGGTGGAGTCAATGAGCAGTTCTTC.

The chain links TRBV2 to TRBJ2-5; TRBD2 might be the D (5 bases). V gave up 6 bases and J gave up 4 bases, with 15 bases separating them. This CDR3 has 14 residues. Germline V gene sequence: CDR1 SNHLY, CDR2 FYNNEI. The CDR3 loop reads CASRVRLIRETQYF. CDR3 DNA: TGTGCCAGCAGAGTTAGACTAATACGAGAGACCCAGTACTTC.

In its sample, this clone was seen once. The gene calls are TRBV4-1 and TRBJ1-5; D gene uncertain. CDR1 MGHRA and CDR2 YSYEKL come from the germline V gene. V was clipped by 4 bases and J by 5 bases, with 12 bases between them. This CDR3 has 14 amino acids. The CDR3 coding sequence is TGCGCCAGCAGCCCCTTCCCCGGTGATCAGCCCCAGCATTTT. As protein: CASSPFPGDQPQHF.

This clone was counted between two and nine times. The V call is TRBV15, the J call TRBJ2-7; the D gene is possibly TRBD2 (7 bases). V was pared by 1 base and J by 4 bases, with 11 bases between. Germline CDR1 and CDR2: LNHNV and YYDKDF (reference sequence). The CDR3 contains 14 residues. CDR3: CATSRARGGYEQYF. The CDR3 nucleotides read TGTGCCACCAGCAGAGCCAGGGGAGGGTACGAGCAGTACTTC.